The rows below give T cell receptor beta chains drawn from one sample of a study of response to subunit inactivated influenza vaccine. TCRdb reprocessed the RT-PCR reads with MiXCR, giving one entry per CDR3 protein. Of about 540,000 distinct CDR3 sequences listed, roughly 25% are singletons. The same sample was also used in a study of T cells expressing NK-cell markers.

Sequenced material: CD4+ T cells sorted from PBMCs, taken 11 to 12 days after vaccination. These receptors originate from a middle-aged man who received an inactivated influenza vaccine. CDR3s include the opening cysteine and the closing phenylalanine or tryptophan. D genes are given only for firm matches. The size entry is marked missing in some rows and otherwise reads once, few, many or a size class.

DNA,CDR3,D,J,size,V
TGTGCCAGCAGCGCCGACCTGGGATTGAGCGAGCAGTACTTC,CASSADLGLSEQYF,.,TRBJ2-7,many,TRBV9
TGCAGTGCTGGTCCGGGACTAGCAGGATCTAGCACAGATACGCAGTATTTT,CSAGPGLAGSSTDTQYF,TRBD2,TRBJ2-3,few,TRBV20-1
TGCAGTGCTACGAGCCTCAAGCGGGACCTTCAAGAGACCCAGTACTTC,CSATSLKRDLQETQYF,TRBD2,TRBJ2-5,.,TRBV20-1
TGTGCCAGCAGTCTACAGGTTATGAACACTGAAGCTTTCTTT,CASSLQVMNTEAFF,.,TRBJ1-1,.,TRBV7-2
TGCGCCAGCAGTGAGAGACAGGGGATGATCGGGGAGCTGTTTTTT,CASSERQGMIGELFF,TRBD1,TRBJ2-2,.,TRBV10-1
TGCGCCAGCAGCTCAGGAGGCGGGACTTTCACGAACACCGGGGAGCTGTTTTTT,CASSSGGGTFTNTGELFF,.,TRBJ2-2,.,TRBV4-1
TGCAGCGTTAAACATGACAGAGATACGCAGTATTTT,CSVKHDRDTQYF,.,TRBJ2-3,.,TRBV29-1
TGTGCCAGTAGTATACTGTGGCCGAATAGCAATCAGCCCCAGCATTTT,CASSILWPNSNQPQHF,.,TRBJ1-5,.,TRBV19
TGTGCCAGCAGAGGCGGGGGCGCGAACACCGGGGAGCTGTTTTTT,CASRGGGANTGELFF,.,TRBJ2-2,.,TRBV12-3/TRBV12-4
TGCGCCAGCAGCTGGACTGCTAAAGAGACCCAGTACTTC,CASSWTAKETQYF,.,TRBJ2-5,.,TRBV5-1
TGTGCCAGCAGCTTTGGCCTGAACTCTGGGGCCAACGTCCTGACTTTC,CASSFGLNSGANVLTF,.,TRBJ2-6,few,TRBV7-3
TGTGCCAGCAGCCAAGATAGAAGAAGTGAGTTCTTC,CASSQDRRSEFF,.,TRBJ2-1,.,TRBV3-1
TGCAGCTTCGGACAGGGGGCCGGCATTCAGTACTTC,CSFGQGAGIQYF,TRBD1,TRBJ2-4,few,TRBV29-1
TGTGCCACCAGCAGAGACAGACAGGAGACCCAGTACTTC,CATSRDRQETQYF,.,TRBJ2-5,.,TRBV15
TGTGCCAGCAGCTTAGCGCTGGGGGCGATGGCCAAAAACATTCAGTACTTC,CASSLALGAMAKNIQYF,.,TRBJ2-4,few,TRBV7-9
TGTGCCACCAGTGACCGGGCTAACAATGAGCAGTTCTTC,CATSDRANNEQFF,.,TRBJ2-1,few,TRBV24-1
TGCAGTGCTAGCGCTACAGTTTCGGGTGAGCAGTTCTTC,CSASATVSGEQFF,.,TRBJ2-1,few,TRBV20-1
TGCAGTGCTAGGGCCCCGTTTGCGGGGGGACTAGCCAAAAACATTCAGTACTTC,CSARAPFAGGLAKNIQYF,TRBD2,TRBJ2-4,.,TRBV20-1
TGCAGTGCTTCTGACAGACTGAGACACAATGAGCAGTTCTTC,CSASDRLRHNEQFF,.,TRBJ2-1,.,TRBV20-1
TGTGCCAGCAGCGCTGGGGACAGGGTTCTTGCTAAGCCCCAGCATTTT,CASSAGDRVLAKPQHF,TRBD1,TRBJ1-5,few,TRBV7-2
TGCGCCAGCAGCCCGGCGGGGGTCCGCAATCAGCCCCAGCATTTT,CASSPAGVRNQPQHF,.,TRBJ1-5,few,TRBV5-1
TGTGCCAGCACCCCGGGGCTGACAGATACGCAGTATTTT,CASTPGLTDTQYF,.,TRBJ2-3,few,TRBV18
TGTGCCAGCAGTTTACAAGCTTTGAGAGGTGAAGCTTTCTTT,CASSLQALRGEAFF,.,TRBJ1-1,few,TRBV28
TGTGCCATCAGTGAGCTAGCGGGGGGTAGCTCCTACAATGAGCAGTTCTTC,CAISELAGGSSYNEQFF,TRBD2,TRBJ2-1,.,TRBV10-3
TGCGCCAGCAGCTTGGCTGTAGCGGTTTACTCTGGGGCCAACGTCCTGACTTTC,CASSLAVAVYSGANVLTF,.,TRBJ2-6,.,TRBV5-1
TGTGCCAGCTCACCACCGGCACAGGGGGTCACAGATACGCAGTATTTT,CASSPPAQGVTDTQYF,TRBD1,TRBJ2-3,few,TRBV18
TGTGCCAGCAGTTTTATGAGCACAGATACGCAGTATTTT,CASSFMSTDTQYF,.,TRBJ2-3,.,TRBV27
TGTGCCAGCAGTTACATCGGGCAGGTTGCTCAGCCCCAGCATTTT,CASSYIGQVAQPQHF,.,TRBJ1-5,.,TRBV6-5
TGTGCCTGTCGGTGGGAGAATTCACCCCTCCACTTT,CACRWENSPLHF,.,TRBJ1-6,.,TRBV30
TGTGCCAGCAGCCAAAACAGGGATACGCAAGAGACCCAGTACTTC,CASSQNRDTQETQYF,.,TRBJ2-5,.,TRBV4-2
TGCAGTGCTACGACCGGACTAGAACAAGAGACCCAGTACTTC,CSATTGLEQETQYF,TRBD2,TRBJ2-5,few,TRBV20-1
TGTGCCAGCAGTCTTACTACTCCGGGACTCCCAACTAGCTCCTACGAGCAGTACTTC,CASSLTTPGLPTSSYEQYF,.,TRBJ2-7,few,TRBV14
TGTGCCAGCTCACCAGTCTCAGGGGGAGGCACTGAAGCTTTCTTT,CASSPVSGGGTEAFF,TRBD1,TRBJ1-1,few,TRBV18
TGTGCCAGCAGTTTCTTGGAGTTCGGGTTCTACAATGAGCAGTTCTTC,CASSFLEFGFYNEQFF,.,TRBJ2-1,.,TRBV27
TGCGCCAGCAGCTTGGACGGAATCGGGGGGGAGACCCAGTACTTC,CASSLDGIGGETQYF,TRBD2,TRBJ2-5,.,TRBV5-1
TGCGCCAGCAGCTTGGGGCAGATCAACGAGCAGTACTTC,CASSLGQINEQYF,.,TRBJ2-7,.,TRBV5-1